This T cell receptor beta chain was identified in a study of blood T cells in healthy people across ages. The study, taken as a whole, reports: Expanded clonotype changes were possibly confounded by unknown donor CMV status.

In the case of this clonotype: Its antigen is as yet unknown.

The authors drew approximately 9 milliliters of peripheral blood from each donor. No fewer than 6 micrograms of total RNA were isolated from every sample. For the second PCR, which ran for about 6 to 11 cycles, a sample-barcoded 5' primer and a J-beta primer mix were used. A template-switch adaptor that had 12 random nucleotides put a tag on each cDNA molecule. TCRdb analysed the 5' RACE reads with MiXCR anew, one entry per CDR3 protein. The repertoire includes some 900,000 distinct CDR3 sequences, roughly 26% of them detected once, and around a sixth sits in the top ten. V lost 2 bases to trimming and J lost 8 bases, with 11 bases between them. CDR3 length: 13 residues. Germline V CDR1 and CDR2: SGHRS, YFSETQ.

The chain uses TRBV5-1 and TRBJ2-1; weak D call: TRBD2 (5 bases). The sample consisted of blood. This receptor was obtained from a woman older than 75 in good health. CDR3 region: CASSFPGMDEQFF. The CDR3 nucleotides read TGCGCCAGCAGCTTTCCGGGGATGGATGAGCAGTTCTTC.